These 9 T cell receptor beta chains originate from one sample sequenced in a study of a mutant IDH1 vaccine in newly diagnosed glioma. Sequencing used immunoSEQ multiplex PCR; TCRdb keeps in-frame clones, though not all of them. The sample holds roughly 42,000 clones, 80% to 90% seen once. The time point here: week 5, during vaccination. Vaccination used 300 ug of mutant IDH1 20-mer peptide per dose, with topical imiquimod. These receptors' antigens are unknown. Sequenced material: PBMCs, taken from a glioma patient whose treatment included an IDH1 peptide vaccine. All receptors derive from a man aged 35 to 55 with glioma.

CDR3 protein: CASSFIAGGEETQYF. In DNA, the CDR3 is TGTGCCAGCAGTTTCATAGCGGGAGGTGAAGAGACCCAGTACTTC. The V gene is TRBV28, the J gene TRBJ2-5; 10 nucleotides agree with TRBD2. This CDR3 comprises 15 residues. The trim removed 3 bases at V and 3 bases at J, leaving 4 bases unmatched. In germline, CDR1 is MDHEN, CDR2 SYDVKM.

This clone was seen more than once but under ten times. The chain carries TRBV10-3 and TRBJ1-1; tentatively, D is TRBD1 (6 bases). Germline CDR1 is ENHRY and CDR2 is SYGVKD. The CDR3 runs to 12 residues. Between the trimmed V and J ends, which lost 11 bases and 2 bases, there was a span of 12 bases. The CDR3 DNA is TGTGCCGCCAGACAGGATAACACTGAAGCTTTCTTT. This encodes CAARQDNTEAFF.

This sequence joins TRBV28 and TRBJ1-2; D is unresolved. The CDR3 contains 12 residues. The germline V gene encodes CDR1 MDHEN and CDR2 SYDVKM. V was cut by 3 bases and J by 1 base, with 3 bases left in between. The CDR3 region has the DNA TGTGCCAGCAGTTTTGTTAACTATGGCTACACCTTC. The encoded protein is CASSFVNYGYTF.

The chain links TRBV4-2 to TRBJ1-3; D possibly corresponds to TRBD1 (5 bases). V lost 5 bases to trimming and J lost 0 bases, with 11 bases between them. CDR1 is LGHNA, CDR2 YNFKEQ, per germline. This CDR3 spans 15 amino acids. The CDR3 protein is CASSVDMNSGNTIYF. The CDR3 coding sequence is TGTGCCAGCAGCGTGGACATGAACTCTGGAAACACCATATATTTT.

For the CDR3, the DNA is TGTGCCAGCAGCTTGTTCGGGACTAGCGGCAATGAGCAGTTCTTC. Translation: CASSLFGTSGNEQFF. The V and J genes are TRBV7-9 and TRBJ2-1; TRBD2 agrees at 11 bases. Germline V gene sequence: CDR1 SEHNR, CDR2 FQNEAQ (reference sequence). After removal of 3 bases from V and 6 bases from J, the junction contained 4 bases not matched to a gene. The CDR3 consists of 15 residues.

This sequence joins TRBV7-3 and TRBJ1-5; possible D gene TRBD1, 6 bases. CDR1 is SGHTA and CDR2 is FQGTGA in the germline V gene. The CDR3 is 15 residues long. Trimming pared 2 bases from V and 4 bases from J, leaving 12 bases between. In DNA form, the CDR3 reads TGTGCCAGCAGCTTAGTCCCAGGGGCGAATCAGCCCCAGCATTTT. Translation: CASSLVPGANQPQHF.

The chain joins TRBV11-3 to TRBJ2-6; D is ambiguous. Deletions cut 3 bases from V and 0 bases from J, with 9 bases between. The CDR3 consists of 16 residues. Germline V gene data show CDR1 as SGHNT and CDR2 as YENEEA. The CDR3, as DNA: TGTGCCAGCAGCTTCCCAGAAAACTCTGGGGCCAACGTCCTGACTTTC. This sequence encodes CASSFPENSGANVLTF.

This clone was found once. This sequence joins TRBV2 and TRBJ2-7; D is possibly TRBD1 (5 bases). The CDR3 consists of 14 residues. V was clipped by 4 bases and J by 2 bases, with 12 bases between them. CDR1 and CDR2 (germline): SNHLY, FYNNEI. In DNA form, the CDR3 reads TGTGCCAGCAGTGGGGGCAACAGAGCCTACGAGCAGTACTTC. Its protein is CASSGGNRAYEQYF.

The chain carries TRBV6-4 and TRBJ1-2; D gene ambiguous. The CDR3 consists of 15 residues. V was pared by 0 bases and J by 0 bases, with 8 bases between. CDR1 and CDR2 (germline): MRHNA, SNTAGT. The CDR3 reads CASSDSAETNYGYTF. As DNA, the CDR3 is TGTGCCAGCAGTGACTCGGCAGAAACTAACTATGGCTACACCTTC.